The 17 T cell receptor beta chains presented below share a single source sample, sequenced in a study of beta chain features in type 1 diabetes. Since all of the isolated RNA was reverse transcribed, expressed TCRB transcripts were what got sequenced. Clones were sequenced by immunoSEQ multiplex PCR, and TCRdb holds only the in-frame ones, with some missing. The table includes just over 600,000 clones, roughly 16% detected once. The sample was naive CD4+ T cells from blood. The receptors were gathered from a young man in good health.

This clone was counted once. V is TRBV19 and J is TRBJ2-7; D might be TRBD1 or TRBD2, each matching 5 bases. V lost 4 bases, J lost 0 bases, and 10 bases lay in between. Germline V lookup: CDR1 LNHDA, CDR2 SQIVND (reference sequence). CDR3 length: 14 amino acids. The DNA of the CDR3 is TGTGCCAGTAGTAAAGAGGGGCGCTCCTACGAGCAGTACTTC. Translated, it gives CASSKEGRSYEQYF.

This chain uses TRBV19 with TRBJ2-3; D is ambiguous. Germline V gives CDR1 LNHDA, CDR2 SQIVND (reference sequence). The CDR3 is 15 amino acids. Trimming stripped 1 base from V and 2 bases from J, with 10 bases between. The CDR3 DNA sequence: TGTGCCAGTAGTATAGCTGGGTATCTCACAGATACGCAGTATTTT. Translation gives CASSIAGYLTDTQYF.

The chain combines TRBV28 with TRBJ2-3, with 10 positions matching TRBD1. Germline V gives CDR1 MDHEN, CDR2 SYDVKM. V lost 6 bases, J lost 1 base, and 7 bases stayed unmatched. The CDR3 length is 16 residues. CDR3 nucleotide sequence: TGTGCCAGCAGACAATCCGGGACAGGGGGCACAGATACGCAGTATTTT. This translates into CASRQSGTGGTDTQYF.

V is TRBV6-5 and J is TRBJ2-5, with D possibly TRBD2 on 6 matching bases. Germline values: CDR1 MNHEY, CDR2 SVGAGI. The CDR3 has 13 residues. V lost 7 bases to trimming and J lost 7 bases, with 16 bases between them. The CDR3 coding sequence is TGTGCCAGCACCACTATCCTGGGGGGGACCCAGTACTTC. It specifies CASTTILGGTQYF.

V is TRBV9 and J is TRBJ1-2; D uncertain. Per germline, CDR1 SGDLS and CDR2 YYNGEE. CDR3 size: 13 residues. V shed 0 bases and J shed 7 bases, with 10 bases lying between them. In DNA, the CDR3 is TGTGCCAGCAGCGTAGAATTCTCGGGTGGCTACACCTTC. This encodes CASSVEFSGGYTF.

This clone was seen more than once but under ten times. This sequence joins TRBV7-2 and TRBJ2-7, with D maybe TRBD2 (6 bases). CDR1 and CDR2 from the germline V gene are SGHTA and FQGNSA. The V and J ends lost 1 base and 7 bases respectively, with 17 bases between them. There are 15 residues in the CDR3. DNA for the CDR3: TGTGCCAGCAGCTTAGATAGCGGAAGGTTGTCTGAGCAGTACTTC. Encoded protein: CASSLDSGRLSEQYF.

This clone appeared a few times. This sequence joins TRBV7-9 and TRBJ1-2, with D perhaps matching TRBD1 (5 bases). Germline V gene lookup returns CDR1 SEHNR and CDR2 FQNEAQ (reference sequence). The CDR3 spans 15 residues. Trimming took 2 bases from V and 3 from J, leaving 13 bases between them. This chain's CDR3 is CASSLQNVGDYGYTF. The CDR3 DNA reads as TGTGCCAGCAGCTTACAGAACGTAGGGGACTATGGCTACACCTTC.

This clone was recorded a few times. CDR3: CASSLINRGSGRGDIQYF. The DNA of the CDR3 is TGTGCCAGCAGCTTAATTAATAGGGGTTCGGGACGAGGGGACATTCAGTACTTC. The chain joins TRBV7-2 to TRBJ2-4; D is perhaps TRBD1 or TRBD2 (5 bases each). CDR1 SGHTA and CDR2 FQGNSA come from the germline V gene. The CDR3 sequence is 18 residues long. Trimming shortened V by 2 bases and J by 8 bases, and 25 bases separated the two germline ends.

This clone has more than one count but fewer than ten. V is TRBV5-4 and J is TRBJ1-2, with TRBD1 identical over 9 bases. Germline assignment: CDR1 SGHNT and CDR2 YYREEE (reference sequence). J gave up 4 bases and V 0 bases, and 7 bases lay outside the gene matches. This CDR3 has 16 amino acids. For the CDR3, the DNA is TGTGCCAGCAGCTTGGTGGGACAGGGATGGTTCTATGGCTACACCTTC. It translates to CASSLVGQGWFYGYTF.

This clone was observed a handful of times. This chain joins TRBV5-1 and TRBJ2-5; either TRBD1 or TRBD2 may supply D (5 bases each). The V and J ends lost 1 base and 1 base respectively, with 8 bases between them. The CDR3 extends over 14 amino acids. Germline values: CDR1 SGHRS, CDR2 YFSETQ. The CDR3 sequence: CASSLWDVQETQYF. CDR3 nucleotide sequence: TGCGCCAGCAGCTTGTGGGACGTCCAAGAGACCCAGTACTTC.

The CDR3 DNA reads as TGTGCCAGCAGCTTACAGGGGAGGTCCGGGGAGCTGTTTTTT. It yields the protein CASSLQGRSGELFF. V and J are TRBV7-9 and TRBJ2-2, with D tentatively TRBD1 or TRBD2 (6 bases each). The CDR3 contains 14 residues. V was trimmed by 2 bases and J by 6 bases, leaving 10 bases between them. Per the germline V gene, CDR1 is SEHNR and CDR2 is FQNEAQ (reference sequence).

The chain employs TRBV28 and TRBJ2-5; TRBD1 or TRBD2 may be the D gene (5 bases each). CDR3 length equals 13 residues. Trimming removed 7 bases at V and 2 bases at J, with 11 bases between. Germline V gene sequence: CDR1 MDHEN, CDR2 SYDVKM. Here the CDR3 reads CASTAGSQETQYF. CDR3 in DNA: TGTGCCAGCACGGCAGGGAGTCAAGAGACCCAGTACTTC.

The chain employs TRBV7-2 and TRBJ2-7; D perhaps matches TRBD2 (6 bases). Looked up from germline, CDR1 is SGHTA and CDR2 is FQGNSA. Trimming cost V 3 bases and J 3 bases, with 15 bases left between them. The CDR3 loop spans 15 amino acids. CDR3 DNA sequence: TGTGCCAGCAGCTTGGTGGAGGGGTTGGGCTACGAGCAGTACTTC. Residues: CASSLVEGLGYEQYF.

This clone was seen a few times. The V gene is TRBV18, the J gene TRBJ1-1; TRBD1 agrees at 10 bases. The CDR3 totals 14 residues. Germline V gene lookup returns CDR1 KGHSH and CDR2 LQKENI. The V segment lost 6 bases and the J segment 7 bases; nucleotides outside the gene matches: 8. The CDR3: CASSPKTGGGEAFF. The CDR3 region has the DNA TGTGCCAGCTCTCCCAAGACAGGGGGCGGTGAAGCTTTCTTT.

This rearrangement joins TRBV21-1 to TRBJ2-5. TRBV21-1 is designated a pseudogene. The CDR3 has 17 amino acids. The CDR3 DNA follows: TGTGCCAGCAGCAGACACTGCTGGCAGGGAGAGGAAGAGACCCAGTACTTC. As protein: CASSRHCWQGEEETQYF.

This clone was seen more than once but under ten times. The rearrangement uses TRBV30 and TRBJ2-5; D might be TRBD2 (7 bases). The V end was cut by 4 bases, the J end by 6 bases, with 21 bases between. The CDR3 consists of 15 residues. Germline V gives CDR1 GTSNPN, CDR2 SVGIG (reference sequence). In DNA form, the CDR3 reads TGTGCCTGGATGGAGGGGGGGTTTTGGTTAAAGACCCAGTACTTC. Amino acids: CAWMEGGFWLKTQYF.

As for this clone: Other DNA sequences in this sample translate to the same CDR3. The chain recombines TRBV5-1 with TRBJ1-1; D is undetermined. The V end was cut by 3 bases, the J end by 5 bases, with 11 bases between. The CDR3 length is 13 residues. Germline CDR1 SGHRS, CDR2 YFSETQ. In DNA, the CDR3 is TGCGCCAGCAGCTCGCCGGGAGGGACTGAAGCTTTCTTT. Amino acids: CASSSPGGTEAFF.